One and the same sample provided the 16 T cell receptor beta chains below, sequenced in a study of blood T cell repertoires in COVID-19. The table came from immunoSEQ multiplex PCR; TCRdb's copy has only in-frame clones and leaves some out. The table has 30,000 to 40,000 clones, 65% to 85% seen once. The specimen sequenced was peripheral blood. The origin of the receptors is a man aged 65-85 years with COVID-19, enrolled during active disease.

This clone appeared a single time. The chain couples TRBV19 to TRBJ2-7; D is possibly TRBD1 (6 bases). Trimming removed 9 bases from V and 0 bases from J, with 9 bases in between. Germline values: CDR1 LNHDA, CDR2 SQIVND (reference sequence). The CDR3 loop spans 12 amino acids. The CDR3 sequence: CARRDTSYEQYF. The CDR3 bases are TGTGCCAGACGGGACACCTCCTACGAGCAGTACTTC.

This clone was found a few times. This sequence joins TRBV7-2 and TRBJ1-1; D gene unclear. Germline-derived CDR1 and CDR2 are SGHTA and FQGNSA. Trimming shortened V by 1 base and J by 2 bases, and 8 bases separated the two germline ends. The CDR3 is made up of 14 amino acids. Here the CDR3 reads CASSLGPRNTEAFF. DNA for the CDR3: TGTGCCAGCAGCTTAGGCCCCAGAAACACTGAAGCTTTCTTT.

A single count supports this clone. The genes are TRBV20-1 and TRBJ1-6, with no clear D. The length of the CDR3 is 13 residues. Trimming pared 3 bases from V and 7 bases from J, leaving 10 bases between. Looked up from germline, CDR1 is DFQATT and CDR2 is SNEGSKA (reference sequence). CDR3 sequence reads: CSASAGYNSPLHF. DNA for the CDR3: TGCAGTGCTAGTGCGGGGTACAATTCACCCCTCCACTTT.

The V call is TRBV21-1, the J call TRBJ2-3; the table's TRBD1 call for D was not verified on the DNA. TRBV21-1 is deemed a pseudogene. The CDR3 runs to 13 residues. CDR3 in DNA: TGTGCCAGCACCAGGACAGCCACAGATACGCAGTATTTT. This translates into CASTRTATDTQYF.

This clone has only a few counts. The V call is TRBV3-1 (or the pseudogene TRBV3-2), the J call TRBJ1-1, with D uncertain. There are 13 residues in the CDR3. V was clipped by 4 bases and J by 5 bases, with 11 bases between them. The germline gives CDR1 LGHDT, CDR2 YNNKEL (reference sequence). The CDR3: CASSRSGHTEAFF. The CDR3 bases are TGTGCCAGCAGCCGTTCCGGTCATACTGAAGCTTTCTTT.

J is TRBJ1-4 and V is TRBV7-2; maybe TRBD1 (5 bases). The CDR3 runs 14 residues. V shed 3 bases and J shed 6 bases, with 11 bases lying between them. Germline V CDR1 and CDR2: SGHTA, FQGNSA. In DNA, the CDR3 is TGTGCCAGCAGCTTTAGCAGGGAATATGAAAAACTGTTTTTT. Translating it yields CASSFSREYEKLFF.

The chain combines TRBV29-1 with TRBJ1-2; a possible D gene is TRBD1 (6 bases). The CDR3 runs 13 residues. CDR1 and CDR2 from the germline V gene are SQVTM and ANQGSEA. The germline V and J ends were trimmed by 5 bases and 1 base, with 11 bases remaining between them. The CDR3 reads CSVLGGVNYGYTF. DNA for the CDR3: TGCAGCGTTCTAGGGGGGGTTAACTATGGCTACACCTTC.

This clone was counted once. The chain couples TRBV2 to TRBJ2-5; TRBD2 aligns across 8 bases. The CDR3 totals 15 residues. Germline trimming cut 1 base from V and 5 bases from J; bases unmatched to any gene: 6. CDR1 is SNHLY and CDR2 is FYNNEI in the germline V gene. CDR3 bases: TGTGCCAGCAGTGAAGGGGCTAGCGGGTCGGAGACCCAGTACTTC. Encoded protein: CASSEGASGSETQYF.

This rearrangement joins TRBV27 to TRBJ1-2; D remains ambiguous. The length of the CDR3 is 12 residues. Germline CDR1 MNHEY, CDR2 SMNVEV (reference sequence). The V end was cut by 3 bases, the J end by 2 bases, with 4 bases between. Here the CDR3 reads CASSLRNYGYTF. In DNA form, the CDR3 reads TGTGCCAGCAGTTTGAGGAACTATGGCTACACCTTC.

Only a few counts were recorded for this clone. J is TRBJ1-2 and V is TRBV4-2, with TRBD1 identical over 8 bases. The CDR3 loop spans 17 amino acids. Germline lookup yields CDR1 LGHNA and CDR2 YNFKEQ. V lost 1 base to trimming and J lost 1 base; unmatched junction nucleotides: 8. The CDR3 loop is CASSQAGQETLNYGYTF. As DNA, the CDR3 is TGTGCCAGCAGCCAAGCGGGACAGGAAACACTTAACTATGGCTACACCTTC.

This rearrangement joins TRBV19 to TRBJ2-3, with TRBD2 matching over 15 bases. Germline V gives CDR1 LNHDA, CDR2 SQIVND (reference sequence). There are 18 residues in the CDR3. Unmatched junction bases numbered 9, after V lost 6 bases and J lost 2 bases. The CDR3 loop reads CASSPVGTSGRNTDTQYF. DNA for the CDR3: TGTGCCAGTAGCCCCGTCGGGACTAGCGGGAGGAACACAGATACGCAGTATTTT.

The chain has TRBV30 and TRBJ1-6; D may be TRBD1 (5 bases). The CDR3 consists of 13 residues. Trimming removed 6 bases from V and 4 bases from J, with 10 bases in between. Germline V gene lookup returns CDR1 GTSNPN and CDR2 SVGIG (reference sequence). The CDR3 reads CACRGVYNSPLHF. For the CDR3, the DNA is TGTGCCTGTAGGGGCGTGTATAATTCACCCCTCCACTTT.

The chain combines TRBV5-1 with TRBJ1-1; no firm D call. This CDR3 has 16 amino acids. Trimming removed 3 bases from V and 3 bases from J, with 18 bases in between. Germline V gene lookup returns CDR1 SGHRS and CDR2 YFSETQ. The CDR3, as DNA: TGCGCCAGCAGCTCAACGATCGGTCCCCGGGACACTGAAGCTTTCTTT. Translating it yields CASSSTIGPRDTEAFF.

The CDR3 spells CASSSYRGSNQPQHF. The CDR3 region has the DNA TGTGCCAGCAGCTCCTACAGGGGTAGCAATCAGCCCCAGCATTTT. The chain carries TRBV7-2 and TRBJ1-5, with TRBD1 identical over 7 bases. This CDR3 is built from 15 residues. The germline V gene has CDR1 SGHTA and CDR2 FQGNSA. Unmatched junction bases numbered 3, after V lost 4 bases and J lost 0 bases.

J is TRBJ2-2 and V is TRBV11-2; 12 positions agree with TRBD2. CDR1 is SGHAT, CDR2 FQNNGV, per germline. V was pared by 3 bases and J by 5 bases, with 4 bases of the junction left unmatched. The CDR3 spans 16 residues. Here the CDR3 DNA reads TGTGCCAGCAGCTTGACTAGCGGGAGTTATACCGGGGAGCTGTTTTTT. It specifies CASSLTSGSYTGELFF.

Judged by abundance, this clone is medium-sized. The V gene is TRBV27, the J gene TRBJ2-7; 8 positions match TRBD1. This CDR3 spans 14 amino acids. Germline CDR1 and CDR2: MNHEY and SMNVEV (reference sequence). The junction had 6 bases not matched to a gene; V was cut back by 2 bases and J by 6 bases. CDR3 sequence: CASSLMTGAGEQYF. The CDR3 region has the DNA TGTGCCAGCAGTTTAATGACAGGGGCCGGCGAGCAGTACTTC.